The 6 T cell receptor beta chains below come from one sample, sequenced in a study of blood T cell repertoires in COVID-19 (TCRdb year 2020). Libraries were made using the immunoSEQ multiplex PCR assay. Here the immuneACCESS table is served through TCRdb, limited to in-frame sequences with V and J called. Missing clones are a known gap in these copies; in checked studies unresolved V genes cover under half, and the rest lacks a known reason. The sample table holds approximately 40,000 clones, of which about 79% were seen once. 2.6% of the sample is taken by the ten largest. The sequencing sample was made of peripheral blood. All receptors derive from a woman aged 60-75 years with acute or convalescent COVID-19.

This clone showed up just a few times. V and J are TRBV18 and TRBJ1-1; D might be TRBD1 (6 bases). The germline gives CDR1 KGHSH, CDR2 LQKENI. The CDR3 spans 14 residues. V lost 6 bases to trimming and J lost 3 bases, with 14 bases between them. The CDR3 DNA sequence: TGTGCCAGCTCCGCCCAGGGGTCGGACACTGAAGCTTTCTTT. Translating gives CASSAQGSDTEAFF. Drawing the rest from reference TRBV18 and TRBJ1-1, the complete variable domain is NAGVMQNPRHLVRRRGQEARLRCSPMKGHSHVYWYRQLPEEGLKFMVYLQKENIIDESGMPKERFSAEFPKEGPSILRIQQVVRGDSAAYFCASSAQGSDTEAFFGQGTRLTVV.

V usage is TRBV19 and J usage is TRBJ1-1; D possibly corresponds to TRBD1 (6 bases). In germline, CDR1 is LNHDA, CDR2 SQIVND (reference sequence). The V and J ends lost 4 bases and 4 bases respectively, with 16 bases between them. The CDR3 has 15 amino acids. CDR3 protein: CASSRAQGGGTEAFF. The CDR3 DNA sequence: TGTGCCAGTAGTAGAGCACAGGGTGGGGGCACTGAAGCTTTCTTT.

The chain links TRBV29-1 to TRBJ2-7; 12 bases are shared with TRBD1. The V gene end was trimmed by 4 bases and the J gene end by 5 bases; junction bases not matched to a gene: 6. Germline CDR1 and CDR2: SQVTM and ANQGSEA. The CDR3 is made up of 14 amino acids. CDR3 in DNA: TGCAGCGTTGTAACGGGGACAGGGGGCGACGAGCAGTACTTC. This translates into CSVVTGTGGDEQYF.

The chain employs TRBV19 and TRBJ2-6; D is possibly TRBD1 (6 bases). The V and J ends lost 5 bases and 2 bases respectively, with 10 bases between them. The CDR3 is 15 residues long. Looked up from germline, CDR1 is LNHDA and CDR2 is SQIVND (reference sequence). This CDR3 reads CASSPGGAGANVLTF. For the CDR3, the DNA is TGTGCCAGTAGTCCTGGGGGCGCTGGGGCCAACGTCCTGACTTTC. Together with reference TRBV19 and TRBJ2-6, the CDR3 gives the full variable domain: DGGITQSPKYLFRKEGQNVTLSCEQNLNHDAMYWYRQDPGQGLRLIYYSQIVNDFQKGDIAEGYSVSREKKESFPLTVTSAQKNPTAFYLCASSPGGAGANVLTFGAGSRLTVL.

This clone was observed a handful of times. J is TRBJ2-7 and V is TRBV9, with D possibly matching TRBD1 (6 bases). The CDR3 loop spans 15 amino acids. Germline CDR1 SGDLS, CDR2 YYNGEE. Trimming stripped 0 bases from V and 8 bases from J, with 18 bases between. CDR3 in amino acids: CASSVVGQPSDKQYF. DNA of the CDR3: TGTGCCAGCAGCGTAGTGGGACAACCCTCCGACAAGCAGTACTTC.

V and J are TRBV18 and TRBJ1-1; 8 nucleotides align to TRBD1. The CDR3 has 14 residues. CDR1 KGHSH and CDR2 LQKENI come from the germline V gene. V dropped 3 bases and J dropped 5; count of bases not matched to a gene: 5. CDR3 residues: CASSPQGARTEAFF. The CDR3 nucleotides read TGTGCCAGCTCACCGCAGGGGGCTAGGACTGAAGCTTTCTTT.